This T cell receptor beta chain was sequenced during a study of blood T cell repertoires in COVID-19. As for the study in general: Samples came from the United States, Italy and Spain, spanning acute and convalescent COVID-19. Sources were T cells, B-cell-depleted T cells, or PBMCs; the material itself was cDNA or gDNA.

In the study's own analysis: Amplification from reference gene primers served as the basis for estimated nucleated cell counts. Sequencing used immunoSEQ multiplex PCR; TCRdb keeps in-frame clones, though not all of them. The DNA was the basis for D and trimming; V, J and clone size are from that table. The table records 130,000 to 150,000 clones, roughly 84% of them present only once. Sequencing was done on a sample of peripheral blood. The receptor's source is a human donor with acute or convalescent COVID-19. The donor label of this sample is uncertain.

CDR3 sequence (DNA): TGTGCCAGTAGTATTCTGGTGGCCCCAGATACGCAGTATTTT. Translation gives CASSILVAPDTQYF. The chain combines TRBV19 with TRBJ2-3, with D unresolved. From germline, CDR1 is LNHDA and CDR2 SQIVND (reference sequence). The CDR3 totals 14 residues. The germline V and J ends were trimmed by 3 bases and 4 bases, with 11 bases remaining between them.